Listed here is a single T cell receptor beta chain. This sample is drawn from a study of Ad26.COV2.S vaccination and SARS-CoV-2 variants. Method: immunoSEQ multiplex PCR; TCRdb's copy keeps in-frame clones and lacks some. The sample holds 300,000 to 450,000 clones; around 92% are singletons and the top ten take about 3.9%. The sequence derives from a human donor who had recovered from COVID-19. Sequences were derived from peripheral blood, sampled after recovery from COVID-19.

The CDR3 region is CAISESEETQYF. In DNA form, the CDR3 reads TGTGCCATCAGTGAGTCTGAGGAGACCCAGTACTTC. This chain joins TRBV10-3 and TRBJ2-5, with D unresolved. The V end was cut by 0 bases, the J end by 5 bases, with 4 bases between. This CDR3 has 12 amino acids. Germline loops: CDR1 ENHRY, CDR2 SYGVKD.